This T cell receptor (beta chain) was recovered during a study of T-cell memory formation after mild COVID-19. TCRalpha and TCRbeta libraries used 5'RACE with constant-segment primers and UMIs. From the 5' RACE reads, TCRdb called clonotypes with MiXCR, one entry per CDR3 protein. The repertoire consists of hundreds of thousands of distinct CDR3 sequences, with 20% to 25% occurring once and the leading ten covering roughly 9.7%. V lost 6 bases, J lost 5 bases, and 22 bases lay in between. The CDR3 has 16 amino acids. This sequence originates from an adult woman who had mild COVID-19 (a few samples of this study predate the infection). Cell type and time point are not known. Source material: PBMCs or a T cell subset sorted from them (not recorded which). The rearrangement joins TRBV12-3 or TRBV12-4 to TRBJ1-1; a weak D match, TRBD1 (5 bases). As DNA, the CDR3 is TGTGCCAGCAGAACCTCGGGGGGGGAAGGGAAGACTGAAGCTTTCTTT. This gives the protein CASRTSGGEGKTEAFF.